These 26 T cell receptor beta chains were sequenced from one sample in a study of blood T cell repertoires in COVID-19. Clones were read by immunoSEQ multiplex PCR, and TCRdb kept only the in-frame ones, dropping some. The data contain 350,000 to 450,000 clones, 89% of them singletons. Specimen: peripheral blood. These receptors were taken from a man between 40 and 49 years old with acute or convalescent COVID-19.

The chain has TRBV7-3 and TRBJ2-6; 11 positions agree with TRBD1. The germline gives CDR1 SGHTA, CDR2 FQGTGA. There are 20 residues in the CDR3. V shed 1 base and J 0 bases; nucleotides not matched to a gene: 8. The DNA of the CDR3 is TGTGCCAGCAGCTTAAGGGGTGCTGGACAGGGGGCCTCTGGGGCCAACGTCCTGACTTTC. Translation gives CASSLRGAGQGASGANVLTF. Together with reference TRBV7-3 and TRBJ2-6, the CDR3 gives the full variable domain: GAGVSQTPSNKVTEKGKYVELRCDPISGHTALYWYRQSLGQGPEFLIYFQGTGAADDSGLPNDRFFAVRPEGSVSTLKIQRTERGDSAVYLCASSLRGAGQGASGANVLTFGAGSRLTVL.

The chain carries TRBV9 and TRBJ2-1; perhaps TRBD2 as D (6 bases). This CDR3 spans 13 amino acids. The germline V gene encodes CDR1 SGDLS and CDR2 YYNGEE. With 2 bases removed from V and 7 bases from J, the gap between germline ends came to 10 bases. The CDR3 spells CASSVSRGNEQFF. The CDR3 region has the DNA TGTGCCAGCAGCGTCTCCCGGGGGAATGAGCAGTTCTTC.

The genes are TRBV6-5 and TRBJ1-5, with TRBD1 matching 8 bases. CDR3 length: 13 amino acids. In germline, CDR1 is MNHEY, CDR2 SVGAGI. V gave up 6 bases and J gave up 7 bases; unmatched junction bases: 5. This chain's CDR3 is CASSQGARQPQHF. As DNA, the CDR3 is TGTGCCAGCAGCCAGGGGGCGCGACAGCCCCAGCATTTT.

V usage is TRBV29-1 and J usage is TRBJ1-3; D unclear. The CDR3 contains 11 residues. The germline V gene has CDR1 SQVTM and CDR2 ANQGSEA. V lost 7 bases and J 0 bases, leaving 4 bases between the germline ends. The CDR3 reads CSALSGNTIYF. CDR3 sequence (DNA): TGCAGCGCCCTCTCTGGAAACACCATATATTTT.

The chain combines TRBV4-2 with TRBJ1-1; D not resolved. V was shortened by 3 bases and J by 1 base, with 9 bases between the two germline ends. The CDR3 spans 14 residues. Germline-derived CDR1 and CDR2 are LGHNA and YNFKEQ. The CDR3 bases are TGTGCCAGCAGCCAGATTACAGAGAACACTGAAGCTTTCTTT. Protein: CASSQITENTEAFF.

The chain is built from TRBV6-4 and TRBJ1-4, with TRBD1 matching 8 bases. The trim removed 6 bases at V and 3 bases at J, leaving 12 bases unmatched. Per germline, CDR1 MRHNA and CDR2 SNTAGT. The CDR3 sequence is 17 residues long. The CDR3 region is CASRWTGRSAANEKLFF. Here the CDR3 DNA reads TGTGCCAGCAGATGGACAGGGAGGTCTGCGGCTAATGAAAAACTGTTTTTT.

The DNA of the CDR3 is TGTGCCACCAGTGATCTGGACAGGGGGAATTCACCCCTCCACTTT. Protein sequence: CATSDLDRGNSPLHF. The chain combines TRBV24-1 with TRBJ1-6, with 10 bases identical to TRBD1. The CDR3 spans 15 residues. The V gene's germline CDR1 is KGHDR and CDR2 SFDVKD. J gave up 7 bases and V 3 bases, and 2 bases lay outside the gene matches.

On this clone itself: The same CDR3 arises from other DNA sequences in this sample as well. The chain combines TRBV3-1 (or the pseudogene TRBV3-2) with TRBJ2-5; TRBD2 might be the D (5 bases). Trimming took off 1 base at V and 5 bases at J, with 11 bases between the two ends. Germline V CDR1 and CDR2: LGHDT, YNNKEL (reference sequence). The CDR3 is 14 amino acids. CDR3 loop: CASSQVPSSETQYF. DNA for the CDR3: TGTGCCAGCAGCCAAGTCCCTAGCTCGGAGACCCAGTACTTC.

The chain links TRBV7-8 to TRBJ2-6, with D hard to call. V was shortened by 4 bases and J by 0 bases, with 10 bases between the two germline ends. The germline V gene encodes CDR1 SGHVS and CDR2 FQNEAQ. This CDR3 has 16 residues. Here the CDR3 DNA reads TGTGCCAGCAGCTCAGACATAAGCTCTGGGGCCAACGTCCTGACTTTC. Protein: CASSSDISSGANVLTF.

V is TRBV6-5 and J is TRBJ1-3; TRBD1 might be the D (5 bases). The germline gives CDR1 MNHEY, CDR2 SVGAGI. The CDR3 is 15 residues long. V shed 3 bases and J shed 1 base, with 10 bases lying between them. As DNA, the CDR3 is TGTGCCAGCAGTTATTCGGGGGGATCTGGAAACACCATATATTTT. This gives the protein CASSYSGGSGNTIYF.

V is TRBV19 and J is TRBJ1-2; D may be TRBD1 (5 bases). CDR1 is LNHDA, CDR2 SQIVND, per germline (reference sequence). The CDR3 runs to 12 residues. V was trimmed by 9 bases and J by 2 bases, leaving 10 bases between them. CDR3 DNA sequence: TGTGCCAGCTGGACAAAAAACTATGGCTACACCTTC. Amino acid sequence: CASWTKNYGYTF.

CDR3 nucleotide sequence: TGCGCCAGCAGTGAGCCCGAGGGGGTAGCATCCAATGAGCAGTTCTTC. Residues: CASSEPEGVASNEQFF. The J gene is TRBJ2-1, the V gene TRBV10-2; weak D call: TRBD1 (6 bases). This CDR3 has 16 residues. The germline V and J ends were trimmed by 2 bases and 6 bases, with 17 bases remaining between them. CDR1 is WSHSY, CDR2 SAAADI, per germline.

The chain couples TRBV10-2 to TRBJ1-2; D may be TRBD1 (6 bases). The V gene lost 4 bases and the J gene lost 7 bases, with 13 bases spanning the gap. CDR1 WSHSY and CDR2 SAAADI come from the germline V gene. This CDR3 region has 13 residues. The CDR3 coding sequence is TGCGCCAGCAGTGGTACAGGGTATGCTGGCTACACCTTC. Its translation is CASSGTGYAGYTF.

This sequence joins TRBV1 and TRBJ2-5; the D call TRBD2 from the table was never checked on the DNA. TRBV1 is marked as a pseudogene. The length of the CDR3 is 16 residues. The CDR3 loop reads CTSSHPTSGARETQYF. As DNA, the CDR3 is TGCACCAGCAGCCATCCTACTAGCGGGGCGCGAGAGACCCAGTACTTC.

V gene TRBV15 combines with J gene TRBJ2-2; maybe TRBD2 (6 bases). The CDR3 spans 14 residues. Trimming pared 6 bases from V and 7 bases from J, leaving 15 bases between. Germline V gene data show CDR1 as LNHNV and CDR2 as YYDKDF (reference sequence). The CDR3: CATRPGLEDGELFF. The CDR3 DNA follows: TGTGCCACCAGGCCGGGACTTGAGGACGGGGAGCTGTTTTTT.

The chain uses TRBV19 and TRBJ1-1, with TRBD1 matching over 12 bases. The ends lost 3 bases at V and 7 bases at J; junction bases unmatched: 3. Germline V gives CDR1 LNHDA, CDR2 SQIVND (reference sequence). The CDR3 extends over 14 amino acids. CDR3 bases: TGTGCCAGTAGTATGGGACAGGGGGCTTTTGAAGCTTTCTTT. Its protein is CASSMGQGAFEAFF.

The V call is TRBV6-5, the J call TRBJ1-1; D may be TRBD1 (6 bases). Germline V gene lookup returns CDR1 MNHEY and CDR2 SVGAGI. Trimming took off 2 bases at V and 2 bases at J, with 9 bases between the two ends. The CDR3 runs 14 residues. The CDR3 here is CASSYGQFNTEAFF. The CDR3 nucleotides are TGTGCCAGCAGTTACGGACAGTTCAACACTGAAGCTTTCTTT.

The chain uses TRBV10-2 and TRBJ2-7; possible D gene TRBD1, 6 bases. This CDR3 has 14 residues. Trimming took off 8 bases at V and 5 bases at J, with 19 bases between the two ends. Germline V CDR1 and CDR2: WSHSY, SAAADI. CDR3 residues: CASGGRGYGNEQYF. Here the CDR3 DNA reads TGCGCCAGCGGGGGCAGGGGCTACGGAAACGAGCAGTACTTC.

J is TRBJ1-6 and V is TRBV30; possibly TRBD1 for D (5 bases). CDR3 size: 15 residues. Trimming removed 3 bases at V and 5 bases at J, with 14 bases between. Looked up from germline, CDR1 is GTSNPN and CDR2 is SVGIG (reference sequence). The CDR3, as DNA: TGTGCCTGGAGAAGGGCCGCACAGGATAATTCACCCCTCCACTTT. Translating it yields CAWRRAAQDNSPLHF.

In this sample, this clone turned up once. The rearrangement joins TRBV19 to TRBJ2-5; D not resolved. CDR3 length: 13 amino acids. The V end was cut by 1 base, the J end by 5 bases, with 8 bases between. Germline lookup yields CDR1 LNHDA and CDR2 SQIVND (reference sequence). CDR3 residues: CASSIAQRETQYF. CDR3 nucleotides: TGTGCCAGTAGTATAGCCCAACGGGAGACCCAGTACTTC.

This clone was counted once. Other DNA variants within this sample encode the same CDR3. The chain uses TRBV6-2 or TRBV6-3 and TRBJ1-5; D is uncertain. This CDR3 is built from 12 residues. The V gene lost 2 bases and the J gene lost 4 bases, with 3 bases spanning the gap. Germline assignment: CDR1 MNHEY and CDR2 SVGEGT. The CDR3 DNA reads TGTGCCAGCAGTTACCGTAATCAGCCCCAGCATTTT. The encoded protein is CASSYRNQPQHF.

CDR3 protein: CASSSGGDGPTGYTF. CDR3 sequence (DNA): TGTGCCAGCAGTTCCGGCGGGGACGGCCCCACTGGCTACACCTTC. V and J are TRBV28 and TRBJ1-2, with a tentative D call TRBD1 (5 bases). The CDR3 extends over 15 amino acids. Deletions cut 4 bases from V and 7 bases from J, with 19 bases between. Germline lookup yields CDR1 MDHEN and CDR2 SYDVKM.

The rearrangement uses TRBV19 and TRBJ1-1; D uncertain. CDR1 LNHDA and CDR2 SQIVND come from the germline V gene (reference sequence). V shed 3 bases and J shed 2 bases, with 4 bases lying between them. CDR3 length: 12 residues. CDR3 protein: CASSIINTEAFF. The CDR3 DNA is TGTGCCAGTAGTATCATCAACACTGAAGCTTTCTTT.

In its sample, this clone was seen once. The V call is TRBV29-1, the J call TRBJ1-1; D remains unclear. The germline V gene has CDR1 SQVTM and CDR2 ANQGSEA. V was cut by 1 base and J by 10 bases, with 13 bases left in between. There are 12 residues in the CDR3. This CDR3 is CSVEGQEVRAFF. The DNA for the CDR3 is TGCAGCGTTGAAGGTCAGGAGGTGCGAGCTTTCTTT. Filled out from reference TRBV29-1 and TRBJ1-1, the complete variable domain reads SAVISQKPSRDICQRGTSLTIQCQVDSQVTMMFWYRQQPGQSLTLIATANQGSEATYESGFVIDKFPISRPNLTFSTLTVSNMSPEDSSIYLCSVEGQEVRAFFGQGTRLTVV.

This clone was detected only once. The V call is TRBV11-3, the J call TRBJ2-2, with 8 bases that match TRBD1. In germline, CDR1 is SGHNT, CDR2 YENEEA. With 6 bases clipped from V and 6 bases from J, the junction kept 6 bases outside the gene matches. This CDR3 spans 14 amino acids. As DNA, the CDR3 is TGTGCCAGCAGGCGGACAGGGTCGTCCGGGGAGCTGTTTTTT. Translating it yields CASRRTGSSGELFF.

The chain joins TRBV2 to TRBJ2-1, with 10 nucleotides matching TRBD2. This CDR3 is 15 amino acids long. The germline V gene has CDR1 SNHLY and CDR2 FYNNEI. V lost 6 bases to trimming and J lost 6 bases; unmatched junction nucleotides: 8. This CDR3 is CASRLLAGARNEQFF. The CDR3, as DNA: TGTGCCAGCAGACTCCTAGCGGGAGCCCGCAATGAGCAGTTCTTC.